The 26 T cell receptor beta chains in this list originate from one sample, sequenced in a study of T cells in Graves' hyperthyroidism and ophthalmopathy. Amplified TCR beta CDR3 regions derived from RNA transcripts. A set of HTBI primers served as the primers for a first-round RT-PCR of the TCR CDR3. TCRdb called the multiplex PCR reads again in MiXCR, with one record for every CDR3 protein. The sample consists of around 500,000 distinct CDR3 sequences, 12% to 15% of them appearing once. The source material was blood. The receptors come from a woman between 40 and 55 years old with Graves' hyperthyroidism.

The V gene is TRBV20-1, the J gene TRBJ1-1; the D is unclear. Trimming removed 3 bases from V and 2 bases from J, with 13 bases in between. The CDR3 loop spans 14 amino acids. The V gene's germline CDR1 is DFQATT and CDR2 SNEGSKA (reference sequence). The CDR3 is CSASRPGFNTEAFF. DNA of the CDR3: TGCAGTGCTAGTCGGCCGGGGTTCAACACTGAAGCTTTCTTT.

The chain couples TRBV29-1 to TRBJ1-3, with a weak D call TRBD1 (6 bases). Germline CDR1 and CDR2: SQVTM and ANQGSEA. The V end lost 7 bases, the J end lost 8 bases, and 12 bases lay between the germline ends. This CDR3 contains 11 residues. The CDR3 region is CSAAWGHTIYF. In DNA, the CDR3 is TGCAGCGCTGCCTGGGGGCACACCATATATTTT.

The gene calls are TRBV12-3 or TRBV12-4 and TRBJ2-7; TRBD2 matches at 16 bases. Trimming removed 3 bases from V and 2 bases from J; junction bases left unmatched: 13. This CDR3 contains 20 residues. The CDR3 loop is CASSFGTPGLAGGPPYEQYF. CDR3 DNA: TGTGCCAGCAGTTTTGGGACTCCGGGACTAGCGGGAGGGCCACCCTACGAGCAGTACTTC.

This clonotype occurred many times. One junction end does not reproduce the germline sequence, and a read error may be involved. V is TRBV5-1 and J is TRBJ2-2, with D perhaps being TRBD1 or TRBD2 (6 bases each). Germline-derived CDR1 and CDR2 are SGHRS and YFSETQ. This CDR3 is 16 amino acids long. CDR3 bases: TGCGCCAGCAGCTTGGAACCGGGGGCGAGCACCGGGAAGCTGTTTTTT. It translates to CASSLEPGASTGKLFF. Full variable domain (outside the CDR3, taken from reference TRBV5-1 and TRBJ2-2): KAGVTQTPRYLIKTRGQQVTLSCSPISGHRSVSWYQQTPGQGLQFLFEYFSETQRNKGNFPGRFSGRQFSNSRSEMNVSTLELGDSALYLCASSLEPGASTGKLFFGEGSRLTVL.

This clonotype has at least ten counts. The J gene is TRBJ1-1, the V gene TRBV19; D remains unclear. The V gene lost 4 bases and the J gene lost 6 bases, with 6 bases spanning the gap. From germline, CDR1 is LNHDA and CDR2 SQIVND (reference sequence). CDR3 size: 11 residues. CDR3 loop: CASSKVAEAFF. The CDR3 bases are TGTGCCAGTAGTAAGGTGGCTGAAGCTTTCTTT. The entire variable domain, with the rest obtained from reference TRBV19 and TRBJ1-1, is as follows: DGGITQSPKYLFRKEGQNVTLSCEQNLNHDAMYWYRQDPGQGLRLIYYSQIVNDFQKGDIAEGYSVSREKKESFPLTVTSAQKNPTAFYLCASSKVAEAFFGQGTRLTVV.

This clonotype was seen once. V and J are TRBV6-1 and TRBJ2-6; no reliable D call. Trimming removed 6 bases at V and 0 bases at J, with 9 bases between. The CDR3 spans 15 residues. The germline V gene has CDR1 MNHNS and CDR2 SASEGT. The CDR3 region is CASSTKSSGANVLTF. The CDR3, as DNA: TGTGCCAGCAGCACCAAAAGCTCTGGGGCCAACGTCCTGACTTTC.

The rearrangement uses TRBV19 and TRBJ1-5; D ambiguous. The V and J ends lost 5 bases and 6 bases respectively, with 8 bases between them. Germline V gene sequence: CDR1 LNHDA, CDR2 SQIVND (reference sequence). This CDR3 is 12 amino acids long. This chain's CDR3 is CASSGKGQPQHF. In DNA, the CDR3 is TGTGCCAGTAGTGGTAAAGGTCAGCCCCAGCATTTT. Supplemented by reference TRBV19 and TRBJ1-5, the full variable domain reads DGGITQSPKYLFRKEGQNVTLSCEQNLNHDAMYWYRQDPGQGLRLIYYSQIVNDFQKGDIAEGYSVSREKKESFPLTVTSAQKNPTAFYLCASSGKGQPQHFGDGTRLSIL.

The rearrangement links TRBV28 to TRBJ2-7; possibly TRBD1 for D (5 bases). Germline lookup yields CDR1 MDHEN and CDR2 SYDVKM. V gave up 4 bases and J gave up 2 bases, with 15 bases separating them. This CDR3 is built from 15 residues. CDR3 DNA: TGTGCCAGCAGTTCCCAGTGGGGCAGGGCCTACGAGCAGTACTTC. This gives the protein CASSSQWGRAYEQYF. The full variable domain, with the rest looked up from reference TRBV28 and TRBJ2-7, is DVKVTQSSRYLVKRTGEKVFLECVQDMDHENMFWYRQDPGLGLRLIYFSYDVKMKEKGDIPEGYSVSREKKERFSLILESASTNQTSMYLCASSSQWGRAYEQYFGPGTRLTVT.

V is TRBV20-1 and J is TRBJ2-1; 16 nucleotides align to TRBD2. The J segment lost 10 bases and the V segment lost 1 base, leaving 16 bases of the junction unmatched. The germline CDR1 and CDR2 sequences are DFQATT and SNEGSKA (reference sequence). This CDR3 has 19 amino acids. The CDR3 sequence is CSARVAGGRGLAGGREQFF. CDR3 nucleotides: TGCAGTGCTAGAGTAGCAGGGGGAAGGGGACTAGCGGGAGGGAGGGAGCAGTTCTTC.

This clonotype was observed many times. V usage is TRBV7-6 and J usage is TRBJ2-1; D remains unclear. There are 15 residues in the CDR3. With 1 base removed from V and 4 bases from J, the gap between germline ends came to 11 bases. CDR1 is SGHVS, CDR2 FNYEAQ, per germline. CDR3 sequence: CASSLDSADYNEQFF. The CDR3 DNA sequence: TGTGCCAGCAGCTTAGATTCCGCCGATTACAATGAGCAGTTCTTC.

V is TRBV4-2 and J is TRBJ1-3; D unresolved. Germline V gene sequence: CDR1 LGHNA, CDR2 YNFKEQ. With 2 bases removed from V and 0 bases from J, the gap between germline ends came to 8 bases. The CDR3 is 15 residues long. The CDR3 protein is CASSQPGRSGNTIYF. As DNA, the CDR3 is TGTGCCAGCAGCCAACCGGGCCGCTCTGGAAACACCATATATTTT.

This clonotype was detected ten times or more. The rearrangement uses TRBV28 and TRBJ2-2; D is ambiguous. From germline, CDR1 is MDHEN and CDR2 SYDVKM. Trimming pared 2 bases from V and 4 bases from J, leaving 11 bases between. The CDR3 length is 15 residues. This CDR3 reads CASSLSGVGTGELFF. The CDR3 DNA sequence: TGTGCCAGCAGTTTAAGTGGCGTTGGCACCGGGGAGCTGTTTTTT.

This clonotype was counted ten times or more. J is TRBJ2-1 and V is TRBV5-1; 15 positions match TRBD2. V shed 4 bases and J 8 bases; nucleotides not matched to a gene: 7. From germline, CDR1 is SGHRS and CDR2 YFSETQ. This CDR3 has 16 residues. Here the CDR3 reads CASSPWTSGRADEQFF. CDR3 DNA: TGCGCCAGCAGCCCCTGGACTAGCGGGAGGGCCGATGAGCAGTTCTTC. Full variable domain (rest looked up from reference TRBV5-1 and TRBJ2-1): KAGVTQTPRYLIKTRGQQVTLSCSPISGHRSVSWYQQTPGQGLQFLFEYFSETQRNKGNFPGRFSGRQFSNSRSEMNVSTLELGDSALYLCASSPWTSGRADEQFFGPGTRLTVL.

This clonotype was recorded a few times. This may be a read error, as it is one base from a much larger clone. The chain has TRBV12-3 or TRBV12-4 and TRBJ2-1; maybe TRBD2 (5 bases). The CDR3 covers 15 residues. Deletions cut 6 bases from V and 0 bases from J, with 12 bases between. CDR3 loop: CASSLSENSYNEQFF. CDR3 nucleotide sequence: TGTGCCAGCAGCCTTAGCGAGAACTCCTACAATGAGCAGTTCTTC.

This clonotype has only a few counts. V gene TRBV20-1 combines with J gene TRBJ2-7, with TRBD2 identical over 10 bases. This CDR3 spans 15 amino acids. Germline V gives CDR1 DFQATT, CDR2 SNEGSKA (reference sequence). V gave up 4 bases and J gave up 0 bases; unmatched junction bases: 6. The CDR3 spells CSANVWTSGSYEQYF. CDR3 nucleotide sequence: TGCAGTGCTAACGTTTGGACTAGCGGCTCCTACGAGCAGTACTTC.

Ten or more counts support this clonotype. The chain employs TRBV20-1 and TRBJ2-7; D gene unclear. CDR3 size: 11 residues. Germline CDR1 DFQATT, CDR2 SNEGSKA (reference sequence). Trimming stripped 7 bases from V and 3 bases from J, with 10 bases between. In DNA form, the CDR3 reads TGCAGTGTCCCGACGGGCTACGAGCAGTACTTC. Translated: CSVPTGYEQYF.

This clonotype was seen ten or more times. CDR3 in amino acids: CASSQASGILGDEQFF. As DNA, the CDR3 is TGTGCCAGCAGCCAGGCTAGCGGGATCCTGGGGGATGAGCAGTTCTTC. The rearrangement uses TRBV11-3 and TRBJ2-1; 9 bases fit TRBD2. V gave up 5 bases and J gave up 8 bases; unmatched junction bases: 13. The germline V gene has CDR1 SGHNT and CDR2 YENEEA. The CDR3 covers 16 residues.

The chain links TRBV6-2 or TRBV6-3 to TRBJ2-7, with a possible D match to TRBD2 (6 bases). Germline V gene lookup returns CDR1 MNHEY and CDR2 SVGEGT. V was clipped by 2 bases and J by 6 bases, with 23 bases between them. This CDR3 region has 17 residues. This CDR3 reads CASSYTSTRPKSSEQYF. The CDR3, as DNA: TGTGCCAGCAGTTACACCTCGACTAGACCTAAGTCGTCCGAGCAGTACTTC.

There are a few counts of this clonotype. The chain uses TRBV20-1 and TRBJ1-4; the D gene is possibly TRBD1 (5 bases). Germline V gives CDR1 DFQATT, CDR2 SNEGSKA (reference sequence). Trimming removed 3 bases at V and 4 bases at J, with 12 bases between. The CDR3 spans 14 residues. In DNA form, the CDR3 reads TGCAGTGCTAGCTTCGGGACGGATAATGAAAAACTGTTTTTT. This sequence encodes CSASFGTDNEKLFF.

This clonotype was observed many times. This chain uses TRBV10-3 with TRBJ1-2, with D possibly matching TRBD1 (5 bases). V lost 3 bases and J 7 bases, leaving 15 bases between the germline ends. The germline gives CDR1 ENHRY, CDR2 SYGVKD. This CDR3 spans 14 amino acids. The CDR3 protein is CAISDRASRGGYTF. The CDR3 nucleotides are TGTGCCATCAGTGACAGGGCCTCCCGAGGTGGCTACACCTTC.

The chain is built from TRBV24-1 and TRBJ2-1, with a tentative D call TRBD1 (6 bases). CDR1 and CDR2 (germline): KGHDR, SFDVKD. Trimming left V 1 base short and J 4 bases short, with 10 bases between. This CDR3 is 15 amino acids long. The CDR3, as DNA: TGTGCCACCAGTGATTTAGGGACATCATACAATGAGCAGTTCTTC. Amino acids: CATSDLGTSYNEQFF.

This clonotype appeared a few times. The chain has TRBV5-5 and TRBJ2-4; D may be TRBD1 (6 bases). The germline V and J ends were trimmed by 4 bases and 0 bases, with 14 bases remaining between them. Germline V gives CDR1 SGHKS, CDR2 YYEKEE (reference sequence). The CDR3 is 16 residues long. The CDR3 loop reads CASSNPDSVAKNIQYF. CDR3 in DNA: TGTGCCAGCAGCAACCCGGACAGCGTAGCCAAAAACATTCAGTACTTC.

CDR3 residues: CASSMVKQTYEQYF. The CDR3 DNA follows: TGTGCCAGTAGTATGGTCAAACAGACCTACGAGCAGTACTTC. The V call is TRBV19, the J call TRBJ2-7, with D hard to call. Germline V gene data show CDR1 as LNHDA and CDR2 as SQIVND (reference sequence). CDR3 length: 14 residues. Trimming cost V 3 bases and J 2 bases, with 11 bases left between them.

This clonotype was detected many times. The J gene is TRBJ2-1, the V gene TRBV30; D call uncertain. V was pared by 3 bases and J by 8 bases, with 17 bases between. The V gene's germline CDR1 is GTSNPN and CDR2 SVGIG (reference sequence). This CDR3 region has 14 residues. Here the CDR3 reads CAWRGKGQGHEQFF. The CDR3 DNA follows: TGTGCCTGGAGGGGGAAGGGCCAAGGGCATGAGCAGTTCTTC.

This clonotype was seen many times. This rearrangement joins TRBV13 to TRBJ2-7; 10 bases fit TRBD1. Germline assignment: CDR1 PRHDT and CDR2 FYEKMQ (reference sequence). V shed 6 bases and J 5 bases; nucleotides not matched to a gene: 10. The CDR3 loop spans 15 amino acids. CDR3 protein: CASSRTGQGSHEQYF. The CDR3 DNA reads TGTGCCAGCAGTCGGACGGGACAGGGGTCCCACGAGCAGTACTTC.

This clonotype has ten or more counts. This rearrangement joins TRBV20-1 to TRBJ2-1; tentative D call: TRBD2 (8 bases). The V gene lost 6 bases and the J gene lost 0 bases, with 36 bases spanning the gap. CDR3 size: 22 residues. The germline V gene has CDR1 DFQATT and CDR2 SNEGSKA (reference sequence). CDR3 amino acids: CSATGTATSGTTRHSSYNEQFF. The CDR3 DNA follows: TGCAGTGCCACCGGGACAGCAACTAGCGGTACTACTCGCCACAGCTCCTACAATGAGCAGTTCTTC.